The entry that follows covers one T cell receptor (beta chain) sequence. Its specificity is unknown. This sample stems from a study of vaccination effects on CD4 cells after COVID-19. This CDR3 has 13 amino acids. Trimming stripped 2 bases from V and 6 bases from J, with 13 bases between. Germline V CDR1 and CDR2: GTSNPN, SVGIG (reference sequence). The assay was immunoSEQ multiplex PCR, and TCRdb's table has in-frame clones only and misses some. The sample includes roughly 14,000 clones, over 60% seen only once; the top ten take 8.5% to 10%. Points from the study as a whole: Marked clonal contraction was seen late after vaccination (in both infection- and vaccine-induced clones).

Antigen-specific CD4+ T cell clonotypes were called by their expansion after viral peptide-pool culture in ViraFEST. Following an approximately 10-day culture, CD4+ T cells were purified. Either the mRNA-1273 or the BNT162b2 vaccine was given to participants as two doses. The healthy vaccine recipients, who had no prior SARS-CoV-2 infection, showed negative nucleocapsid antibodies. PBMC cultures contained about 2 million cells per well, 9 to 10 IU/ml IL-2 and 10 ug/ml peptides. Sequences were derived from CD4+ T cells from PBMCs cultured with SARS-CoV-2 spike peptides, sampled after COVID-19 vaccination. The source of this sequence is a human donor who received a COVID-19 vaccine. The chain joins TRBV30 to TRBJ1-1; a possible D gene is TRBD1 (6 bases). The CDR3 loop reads CAWSNRVKAEAFF. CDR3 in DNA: TGTGCCTGGAGTAACAGGGTTAAGGCTGAAGCTTTCTTT.